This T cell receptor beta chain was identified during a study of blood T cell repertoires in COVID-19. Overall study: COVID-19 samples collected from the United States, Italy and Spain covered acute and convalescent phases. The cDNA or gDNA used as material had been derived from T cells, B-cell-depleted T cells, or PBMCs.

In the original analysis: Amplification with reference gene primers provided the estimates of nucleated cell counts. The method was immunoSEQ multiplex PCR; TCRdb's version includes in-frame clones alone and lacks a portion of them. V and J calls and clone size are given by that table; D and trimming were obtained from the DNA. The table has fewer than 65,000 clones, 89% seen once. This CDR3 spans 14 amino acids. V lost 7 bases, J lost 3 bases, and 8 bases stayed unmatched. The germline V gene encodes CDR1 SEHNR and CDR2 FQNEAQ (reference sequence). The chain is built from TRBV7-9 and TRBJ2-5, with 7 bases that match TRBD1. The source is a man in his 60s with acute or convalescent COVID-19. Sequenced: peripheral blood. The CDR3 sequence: CASTHRDRKETQYF. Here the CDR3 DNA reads TGTGCCAGCACCCACCGGGACAGAAAAGAGACCCAGTACTTC.